This TCR beta chain is from a study of tumor-infiltrating lymphocytes in primary liver carcinoma. In the study overall: The patients had histopathologically diagnosed primary liver carcinoma, and their disease was treated by surgical resection.

Germline loops: CDR1 SGHAT, CDR2 FQDESV (reference sequence). This CDR3 has 15 residues. In regard to this clonotype: The antigen remains undetermined.

Both blood RNA, taken from unsorted whole blood, and germline DNA were extracted. General observations from the study: Samples, which were bulk and unsorted, did not allow CD4+ and CD8+ repertoires to be compared. When set against blood, tumors had a significantly higher top-250-clone fraction (p = 0.039).

TCR beta cDNA was prepared out of roughly 0.5 ug total RNA by means of a constant-region primer. Libraries of TCR beta came from three nested multiplex PCR rounds with slightly modified ARM-PCR. Two initial PCR rounds of about 10 cycles each paired TRBV1-TRBV30 forward primers with a C-beta reverse primer. MiXCR, run by TCRdb on the multiplex PCR reads, gives a single entry per CDR3 protein. The sample lists over 250,000 distinct CDR3 sequences, about 50% seen once, with approximately 17% in the top ten. The sample consisted of peripheral blood. The V gene is TRBV11-1, the J gene TRBJ2-6; D not certain. The origin of this receptor is a woman aged 25 to 39 with primary liver carcinoma and hepatitis B virus infection. CDR3 DNA: TGTGTCAGGAGCCACACAACCTCTGGGGCCAACGTCCTGACTTTC. As protein: CVRSHTTSGANVLTF. The variable domain in full, completed from reference TRBV11-1 and TRBJ2-6, reads EAEVAQSPRYKITEKSQAVAFWCDPISGHATLYWYRQILGQGPELLVQFQDESVVDDSQLPKDRFSAERLKGVDSTLKIQPAELGDSAMYLCVRSHTTSGANVLTFGAGSRLTVL.